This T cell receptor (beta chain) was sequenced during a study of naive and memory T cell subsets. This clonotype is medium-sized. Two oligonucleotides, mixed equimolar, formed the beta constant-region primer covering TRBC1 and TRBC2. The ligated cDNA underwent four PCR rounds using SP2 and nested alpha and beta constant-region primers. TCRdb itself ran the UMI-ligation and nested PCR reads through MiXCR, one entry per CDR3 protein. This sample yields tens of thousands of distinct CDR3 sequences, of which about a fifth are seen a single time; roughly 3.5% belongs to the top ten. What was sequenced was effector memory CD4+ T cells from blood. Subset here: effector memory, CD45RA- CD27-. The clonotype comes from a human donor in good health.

The CDR3 is CASSDQRGVRHNEQFF. The CDR3 nucleotides read TGTGCCAGCAGTGATCAGAGGGGAGTTCGCCACAATGAGCAGTTCTTC. The gene calls are TRBV2 and TRBJ2-1; D is tentatively TRBD1 or TRBD2 (5 bases each). Deletions cut 3 bases from V and 5 bases from J, with 17 bases between. CDR3 length equals 16 residues. Germline CDR1 is SNHLY and CDR2 is FYNNEI.